Only a few counts were recorded for the clone carrying this T cell receptor beta chain. Its antigen is unknown. Other DNA sequences in the sample encode the same CDR3. This entry is derived from a study of cytomegalovirus exposure and HLA in healthy donors. Overall study results and limits: CMV serostatus was the only immune exposure information that was available. Trimming of TCR beta V- and J-genes showed a link, identified in a later analysis, to a missense DCLRE1C variant. CMV antigen specificity was confirmed in vitro for three CMV-associated chains.

Donors in the study were healthy people who gave bone marrow. The V end lost 1 base, the J end lost 2 bases, and 2 bases lay between the germline ends. CDR1 SGHRS and CDR2 YFSETQ come from the germline V gene. The CDR3 is made up of 12 amino acids. The PCR had 60 Vbeta and 13 Jbeta primers. Clones were read by immunoSEQ multiplex PCR, and TCRdb kept only the in-frame ones, dropping some. This sample has some 130,000 clones, with 79% found just once. The source of this sequence is a man aged 18 to 35 in good health and CMV-seronegative. The chain combines TRBV5-1 with TRBJ2-3, with unresolved D. Sequenced material: PBMCs. This chain's CDR3 is CASSLYTDTQYF. CDR3 coding DNA: TGCGCCAGCAGCTTGTACACAGATACGCAGTATTTT.